This T cell receptor beta chain derives from a study of CD8+CD57+ T cells in acquired aplastic anemia. The CDR3 runs to 15 residues. Per germline, CDR1 SGHAT and CDR2 FQDESV (reference sequence). The junction had 10 bases not matched to a gene; V was cut back by 5 bases and J by 5 bases. As for this clonotype: Its antigen is still unknown.

Flow cytometry had shown expanded CD8+CD57+ cells in the patients chosen for sequencing. The template used for profiling TCR beta VDJ and CDR3 was genomic DNA. MiXCR, run by TCRdb on the reads, gives a single entry per CDR3 protein. The data show around 17,000 distinct CDR3 sequences, about 40% seen once. The study, taken as a whole, reports: Patients carried CD8+CD57+ cells that were less diverse than their total CD4+ and CD8+ pools.

The sequence came from a human donor with aplastic anemia. Source material: CD8+CD57+ T cells sorted from PBMCs. The subset is: bead-enriched CD8+CD57+ effector memory T cells from SAA patients. The chain carries TRBV11-1 and TRBJ2-3, with TRBD2 matching over 7 bases. The DNA for the CDR3 is TGTGCCAGCAGCCCCCCTAGCGGTTACATAGATACGCAGTATTTT. It specifies CASSPPSGYIDTQYF.